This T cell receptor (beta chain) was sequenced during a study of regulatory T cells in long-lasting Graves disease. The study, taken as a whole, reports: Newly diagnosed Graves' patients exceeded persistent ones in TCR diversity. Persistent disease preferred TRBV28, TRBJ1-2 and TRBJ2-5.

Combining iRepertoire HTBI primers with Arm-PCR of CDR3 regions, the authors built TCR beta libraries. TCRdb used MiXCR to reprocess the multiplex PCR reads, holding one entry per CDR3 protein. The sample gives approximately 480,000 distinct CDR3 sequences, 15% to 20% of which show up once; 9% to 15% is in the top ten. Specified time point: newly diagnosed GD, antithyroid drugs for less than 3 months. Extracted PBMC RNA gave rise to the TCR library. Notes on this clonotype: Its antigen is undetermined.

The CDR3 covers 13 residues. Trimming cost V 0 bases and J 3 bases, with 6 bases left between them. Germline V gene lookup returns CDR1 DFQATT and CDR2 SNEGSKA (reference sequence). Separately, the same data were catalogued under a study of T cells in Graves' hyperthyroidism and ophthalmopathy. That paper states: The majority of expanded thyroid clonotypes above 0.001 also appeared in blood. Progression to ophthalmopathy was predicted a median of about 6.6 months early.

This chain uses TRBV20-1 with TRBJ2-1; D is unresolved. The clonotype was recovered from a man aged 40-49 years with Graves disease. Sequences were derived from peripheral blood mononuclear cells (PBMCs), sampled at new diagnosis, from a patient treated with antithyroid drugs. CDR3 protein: CSARDTHYNEQFF. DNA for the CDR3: TGCAGTGCTAGAGATACCCACTACAATGAGCAGTTCTTC.